The 25 T cell receptor beta chains in this list originate from one sample, sequenced in a study of vaccination and CD4 T cells after COVID-19. For these receptors, no antigen is known. Noted treatment: roughly ten-day PBMC culture with coronavirus spike peptide pools or control peptides (ViraFEST assay). From the unexposed donor, CD4+ T cells were collected ahead of the COVID-19 pandemic (2011-2018). Cultured CD4+ T-cell DNA underwent Oncomine TCR Beta short-read sequencing. TCRdb called the PCR reads again in MiXCR, with one record for every CDR3 protein. The sample has approximately 7,000 distinct CDR3 sequences, around 42% seen once. Sequenced material: CD4+ T cells from blood, cultured in vitro. These receptors were collected from a human donor in good health.

The chain combines TRBV6-1 with TRBJ1-6; D remains ambiguous. V was cut by 4 bases and J by 4 bases, with 5 bases left in between. This CDR3 has 13 residues. Germline CDR1 MNHNS, CDR2 SASEGT. CDR3: CASSVGYNSPLHF. DNA of the CDR3: TGTGCCAGCAGTGTAGGGTATAATTCACCCCTCCACTTT.

This clonotype was picked up a small number of times. The CDR3 protein is CASIRDTLPGQPQHF. The DNA for the CDR3 is TGTGCCAGTATTAGGGACACACTCCCCGGGCAGCCCCAGCATTTT. The chain employs TRBV19 and TRBJ1-5; tentative D call: TRBD1 (6 bases). V was shortened by 7 bases and J by 7 bases, with 20 bases between the two germline ends. This CDR3 comprises 15 residues. Germline CDR1 is LNHDA and CDR2 is SQIVND (reference sequence).

The genes are TRBV7-9 and TRBJ1-1; 8 bases align to TRBD1. After removal of 2 bases from V and 7 bases from J, the junction contained 6 bases not matched to a gene. This CDR3 comprises 14 residues. Germline loops: CDR1 SEHNR, CDR2 FQNEAQ (reference sequence). This CDR3 reads CASSLSTGANEAFF. In DNA form, the CDR3 reads TGTGCCAGCAGCTTATCGACAGGGGCTAATGAAGCTTTCTTT.

This chain uses TRBV2 with TRBJ1-6, with D unresolved. This CDR3 has 15 residues. The germline V gene has CDR1 SNHLY and CDR2 FYNNEI. V lost 4 bases, J lost 6 bases, and 13 bases lay in between. The DNA of the CDR3 is TGTGCCAGCAGTGGAGGACGGGATGGTAATTCACCCCTCCACTTT. Encoded protein: CASSGGRDGNSPLHF.

The rearrangement uses TRBV12-3 or TRBV12-4 and TRBJ1-2; D is unclear. The CDR3 sequence is 13 residues long. Trimming took off 1 base at V and 5 bases at J, with 8 bases between the two ends. The CDR3 DNA reads TGTGCCAGCAGTTTAGGTTGGATTTATGGCTACACCTTC. Amino acid sequence: CASSLGWIYGYTF.

For this clonotype: One end of the junction varies from germline; a read error may be responsible. The V gene is TRBV7-9, the J gene TRBJ1-2; D might be TRBD1 (5 bases). The germline V gene encodes CDR1 SEHNR and CDR2 FQNEAQ (reference sequence). This CDR3 contains 15 residues. CDR3 DNA: TGTGCCAGCAGTTTAGGCCCCTGGGGGGTCGATGGCTACACCTTC. This sequence encodes CASSLGPWGVDGYTF.

The sample holds one count of this clonotype. This chain joins TRBV5-4 and TRBJ1-6, with D unclear. The CDR3 runs 14 residues. The germline V gene encodes CDR1 SGHNT and CDR2 YYREEE (reference sequence). V was clipped by 3 bases and J by 8 bases, with 12 bases between them. In DNA form, the CDR3 reads TGTGCCAGCAGCTCAAACAGAGGAGATTCACCCCTCCACTTT. It specifies CASSSNRGDSPLHF.

This chain links TRBV5-3 with TRBJ2-7, with D unresolved. TRBV5-3 is reported as an ORF; its role is uncertain. This CDR3 spans 16 amino acids. The V end lost 3 bases, the J end lost 2 bases, and 18 bases lay between the germline ends. The CDR3 loop is CARSCYNDIPPYEQYF. DNA of the CDR3: TGTGCCAGAAGCTGTTACAACGACATCCCTCCCTACGAGCAGTACTTC.

J is TRBJ2-7 and V is TRBV2; 9 bases fit TRBD2. V dropped 2 bases and J dropped 6; count of bases not matched to a gene: 8. CDR1 is SNHLY and CDR2 is FYNNEI in the germline V gene. This CDR3 contains 15 residues. CDR3 nucleotides: TGTGCCAGCAGTGAAACGGGACTAGCTCGGCGCGAGCAGTACTTC. Its translation is CASSETGLARREQYF.

The DNA for the CDR3 is TGTGCCAGCAGCTTAGAGGAGGGTCTCTACGAGCAGTACTTC. This translates into CASSLEEGLYEQYF. The chain recombines TRBV7-6 with TRBJ2-7; TRBD2 might be the D (6 bases). This CDR3 has 14 residues. Germline values: CDR1 SGHVS, CDR2 FNYEAQ. Trimming removed 1 base at V and 3 bases at J, with 10 bases between.

There are a few counts of this clonotype. V usage is TRBV2 and J usage is TRBJ1-5; D unclear. The CDR3 has 15 amino acids. Germline lookup yields CDR1 SNHLY and CDR2 FYNNEI. V shed 6 bases and J shed 1 base, with 13 bases lying between them. The CDR3 is CASRAGSGSNQPQHF. The CDR3 bases are TGTGCCAGCAGAGCGGGATCTGGGAGCAATCAGCCCCAGCATTTT.

There are a few counts of this clonotype. CDR3 nucleotide sequence: TGTGCCATCAGTACCGAGGGCACTGAAGCTTTCTTT. This gives the protein CAISTEGTEAFF. This chain connects TRBV10-3 to TRBJ1-1; D is unresolved. Germline CDR1 and CDR2: ENHRY and SYGVKD. The CDR3 runs to 12 residues. Trimming stripped 5 bases from V and 4 bases from J, with 8 bases between.

CDR3 in DNA: TGTGCCAGCTCACCAAGCGACAGGGCAGGTGGCTACACCTTC. This sequence encodes CASSPSDRAGGYTF. The chain employs TRBV18 and TRBJ1-2, with 7 bases that match TRBD1. This CDR3 spans 14 amino acids. Germline V gene sequence: CDR1 KGHSH, CDR2 LQKENI. V lost 2 bases and J lost 7; bases outside the gene matches: 7.

J is TRBJ2-3 and V is TRBV7-2; D unresolved. V lost 4 bases to trimming and J lost 2 bases, with 1 base between them. The CDR3 is made up of 11 amino acids. The germline gives CDR1 SGHTA, CDR2 FQGNSA. The CDR3 DNA sequence: TGTGCCAGCAGCTACACAGATACGCAGTATTTT. Its translation: CASSYTDTQYF.

The V gene is TRBV30, the J gene TRBJ1-2, with a possible D match to TRBD1 (5 bases). Per the germline V gene, CDR1 is GTSNPN and CDR2 is SVGIG (reference sequence). CDR3 size: 11 residues. The V and J ends lost 4 bases and 7 bases respectively, with 10 bases between them. The CDR3 spells CAWNGGGGYTF. CDR3 nucleotides: TGTGCCTGGAACGGGGGGGGTGGCTACACCTTC.

Here the CDR3 reads CASRWGQTSTDTQYF. As DNA, the CDR3 is TGTGCCAGCAGGTGGGGACAGACTAGCACAGATACGCAGTATTTT. The rearrangement links TRBV2 to TRBJ2-3; 7 bases are shared with TRBD1. CDR1 and CDR2 (germline): SNHLY, FYNNEI. This CDR3 has 15 amino acids. Losses at the gene ends were 6 bases for V and 0 bases for J; bases not matched to a gene: 6.

The chain recombines TRBV5-1 with TRBJ1-2; D unclear. The germline V gene has CDR1 SGHRS and CDR2 YFSETQ. The CDR3 loop spans 14 amino acids. V gave up 0 bases and J gave up 4 bases, with 10 bases separating them. The DNA of the CDR3 is TGCGCCAGCAGCTTGGCCCCAGGACCCTATGGCTACACCTTC. Translation: CASSLAPGPYGYTF.

CDR3 bases: TGTGCCAGCAGCCGAAATGATCGGACTGAAGCTTTCTTT. Protein sequence: CASSRNDRTEAFF. V and J are TRBV5-8 and TRBJ1-1; D is unresolved. The CDR3 totals 13 residues. Trimming took 4 bases from V and 5 from J, leaving 12 bases between them. CDR1 is SGHTS, CDR2 YDEGEE, per germline. Full variable domain (missing parts from reference TRBV5-8 and TRBJ1-1): EAGVTQSPTHLIKTRGQQATLRCSPISGHTSVYWYQQALGLGLQFLLWYDEGEERNRGNFPPRFSGRQFPNYSSELNVNALELEDSALYLCASSRNDRTEAFFGQGTRLTVV.

V gene TRBV25-1 combines with J gene TRBJ1-1; D uncertain. Trimming left V 7 bases short and J 5 bases short, with 17 bases between. This CDR3 is 14 amino acids long. CDR1 and CDR2 (germline): MGHDK, SYGVNS. This CDR3 is CASTSDPRVTEAFF. The CDR3 coding sequence is TGTGCCAGCACCTCGGACCCCCGGGTGACTGAAGCTTTCTTT.

The rearrangement links TRBV20-1 to TRBJ2-2, with 10 positions matching TRBD2. Germline V gives CDR1 DFQATT, CDR2 SNEGSKA (reference sequence). This CDR3 is built from 16 residues. The ends lost 6 bases at V and 1 base at J; junction bases unmatched: 8. CDR3 sequence reads: CSAKAPSGGNTGELFF. As DNA, the CDR3 is TGCAGTGCCAAGGCCCCTAGCGGGGGGAACACCGGGGAGCTGTTTTTT.

This chain links TRBV20-1 with TRBJ2-1; TRBD2 matches 8 bases. Germline V lookup: CDR1 DFQATT, CDR2 SNEGSKA (reference sequence). The CDR3 extends over 15 amino acids. Unmatched junction bases numbered 10, after V lost 2 bases and J lost 7 bases. CDR3 sequence reads: CSARHGGLVVNEQFF. The CDR3 bases are TGCAGTGCTAGACATGGGGGACTAGTAGTAAATGAGCAGTTCTTC.

V is TRBV2 and J is TRBJ1-1, with D uncertain. The germline V and J ends were trimmed by 4 bases and 7 bases, with 10 bases remaining between them. CDR1 and CDR2 (germline): SNHLY, FYNNEI. This CDR3 spans 12 amino acids. The chain's CDR3 is CASSVDLFEAFF. DNA for the CDR3: TGTGCCAGCAGTGTCGACTTATTTGAAGCTTTCTTT.

This clonotype was observed a handful of times. The V call is TRBV7-8, the J call TRBJ1-2; TRBD1 is a possible D gene (5 bases). Trimming removed 2 bases at V and 1 base at J, with 17 bases between. Germline V gene lookup returns CDR1 SGHVS and CDR2 FQNEAQ. This CDR3 has 17 residues. CDR3 bases: TGTGCCAGCAGCTTAACCGGGGGGGGATGGGGTAACTATGGCTACACCTTC. Its translation is CASSLTGGGWGNYGYTF.

The sample holds a few counts of this clonotype. The chain joins TRBV27 to TRBJ1-6; 9 bases map to TRBD1. V lost 6 bases to trimming and J lost 7 bases; unmatched junction nucleotides: 7. This CDR3 spans 15 amino acids. Germline CDR1 MNHEY, CDR2 SMNVEV (reference sequence). CDR3 in DNA: TGTGCCAGCAGACTACCCGGGACAGGGAATTCACCCCTCCACTTT. Protein sequence: CASRLPGTGNSPLHF.

The chain carries TRBV5-1 and TRBJ1-1; D is uncertain. The CDR3 has 14 amino acids. Germline values: CDR1 SGHRS, CDR2 YFSETQ. Trimming cost V 0 bases and J 2 bases, with 8 bases left between them. In nucleotides, the CDR3 is TGCGCCAGCAGCTTGGGGTCAGACAACACTGAAGCTTTCTTT. This encodes CASSLGSDNTEAFF.